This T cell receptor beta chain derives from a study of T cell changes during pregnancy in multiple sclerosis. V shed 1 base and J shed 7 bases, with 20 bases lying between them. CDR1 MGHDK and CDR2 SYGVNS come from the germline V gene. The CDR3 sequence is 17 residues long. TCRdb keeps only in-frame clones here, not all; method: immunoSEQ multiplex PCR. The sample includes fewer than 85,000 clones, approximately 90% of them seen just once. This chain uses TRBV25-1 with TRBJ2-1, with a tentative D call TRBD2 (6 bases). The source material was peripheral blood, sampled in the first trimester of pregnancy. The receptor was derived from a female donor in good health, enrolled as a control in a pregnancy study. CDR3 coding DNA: TGTGCCAGCAGTGAATTTGAGTTCCAGGGACTGCTAAATGAGCAGTTCTTC. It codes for CASSEFEFQGLLNEQFF.